This T cell receptor (beta chain) originates from a study of cytotoxic CD8 clonotypes in ibrutinib-treated CLL. TCRdb keeps only in-frame clones here, not all; method: immunoSEQ multiplex PCR. The sample consists of 11,000 or so clones, about four fifths of them appearing once. CDR1 is SGHTA, CDR2 FQGTGA, per germline. V shed 5 bases and J 6 bases; nucleotides not matched to a gene: 13. The CDR3 totals 16 residues. The specimen was PBMCs, collected at disease progression, from a patient treated with ibrutinib. The chain is built from TRBV7-3 and TRBJ2-1; the match to TRBD1 covers 7 bases. The clonotype comes from a human donor with chronic lymphocytic leukemia. The CDR3 reads CASSTRQQGSGNEQFF. The CDR3 DNA reads TGTGCCAGCAGCACAAGGCAACAGGGGTCTGGCAATGAGCAGTTCTTC.